These T cell receptor beta chains were read from a single sample in a study of OX40 agonist ivuxolimab in advanced cancers. Data came from immunoSEQ multiplex PCR; TCRdb stores just in-frame clones and leaves some out. The table records 70,000 to 90,000 clones, 86% of them present only once. Here the sequenced sample was CD4+ or CD8+ T cells sorted from blood, taken in a trial of the OX40 agonist ivuxolimab. The receptors derive from an adult with an advanced solid tumor such as melanoma, head and neck, liver or kidney cancer. The CDR3 runs from the conserved cysteine through the conserved F or W. The D gene is left open where the match is weak. Clone size is not always given. Where it is, it says once, few, many or a class for expanded clones.

>TRBV14|-|TRBJ2-2|TRBD1
CASSHRTGTNTGELFF
TGTGCCAGCAGCCATCGGACAGGGACGAACACCGGGGAGCTGTTTTTT
>TRBV9|-|TRBJ2-1|-
CASSVGPHSYNEQFF
TGTGCCAGCAGCGTAGGGCCCCACTCCTACAATGAGCAGTTCTTC
>TRBV11-3|-|TRBJ2-3|TRBD2
CASSLGLAGNTDTQYF
TGTGCCAGCAGCTTGGGACTAGCGGGGAACACAGATACGCAGTATTTT
>TRBV19|-|TRBJ2-5|TRBD2
CASSTGTSGGRETQYF
TGTGCCAGTAGTACCGGGACTAGCGGGGGGAGAGAGACCCAGTACTTC
>TRBV27|-|TRBJ1-3|-
CASSLYSSGNTIYF
TGTGCCAGCAGTTTATACAGCTCTGGAAACACCATATATTTT
>TRBV5-1|-|TRBJ1-5|-
CASSWTPNQPQHF
TGCGCCAGCAGCTGGACACCCAATCAGCCCCAGCATTTT
>TRBV6-1|-|TRBJ2-1|-
CASSEAGEGEQFF
TGTGCCAGCAGTGAAGCAGGAGAGGGTGAGCAGTTCTTC
>TRBV11-2|-|TRBJ2-7|-
CASSFNTGLEQYF
TGTGCCAGCAGCTTCAATACAGGGCTTGAGCAGTACTTC
>TRBV7-2|once|TRBJ1-4|TRBD1
CASSSRSGQNEKLFF
TGTGCCAGCAGCTCCAGGTCGGGACAGAATGAAAAACTGTTTTTT
>TRBV18|-|TRBJ1-1|-
CASSSEWGDTEAFF
TGTGCCAGCTCATCAGAGTGGGGGGACACTGAAGCTTTCTTT
>TRBV19|-|TRBJ1-4|-
CASNPTSTNEKLFF
TGTGCCAGTAACCCGACCTCAACTAATGAAAAACTGTTTTTT
>TRBV6-6|-|TRBJ1-1|-
CASSYPDTSITEAFF
TGTGCCAGCAGTTACCCGGACACTTCCATCACTGAAGCTTTCTTT
>TRBV9|-|TRBJ2-7|-
CASSHGYEQYF
TGTGCCAGCAGTCACGGCTACGAGCAGTACTTC
>TRBV27|few|TRBJ1-2|-
CASSLSQTWQGKGYTF
TGTGCCAGCAGTTTATCTCAAACGTGGCAGGGGAAAGGCTACACCTTC
>TRBV7-6|-|TRBJ2-7|-
CASSVGQEAIYEQYF
TGTGCCAGCAGTGTAGGGCAGGAAGCGATCTACGAGCAGTACTTC
>TRBV11-1|-|TRBJ1-2|-
CASSLESGSYGYTF
TGTGCCAGCAGCTTAGAGTCCGGTTCCTATGGCTACACCTTC
>TRBV28|-|TRBJ1-2|TRBD1
CASSSLLGGGNGYTF
TGTGCCAGCAGTTCCCTCCTAGGGGGCGGGAATGGCTACACCTTC
>TRBV19|-|TRBJ2-5|TRBD1
CASSMGRGPRETQYF
TGTGCCAGTAGTATGGGCAGGGGGCCCCGAGAGACCCAGTACTTC
>TRBV6-1|-|TRBJ2-3|-
CASMGRDTQYF
TGTGCCAGCATGGGACGGGATACGCAGTATTTT